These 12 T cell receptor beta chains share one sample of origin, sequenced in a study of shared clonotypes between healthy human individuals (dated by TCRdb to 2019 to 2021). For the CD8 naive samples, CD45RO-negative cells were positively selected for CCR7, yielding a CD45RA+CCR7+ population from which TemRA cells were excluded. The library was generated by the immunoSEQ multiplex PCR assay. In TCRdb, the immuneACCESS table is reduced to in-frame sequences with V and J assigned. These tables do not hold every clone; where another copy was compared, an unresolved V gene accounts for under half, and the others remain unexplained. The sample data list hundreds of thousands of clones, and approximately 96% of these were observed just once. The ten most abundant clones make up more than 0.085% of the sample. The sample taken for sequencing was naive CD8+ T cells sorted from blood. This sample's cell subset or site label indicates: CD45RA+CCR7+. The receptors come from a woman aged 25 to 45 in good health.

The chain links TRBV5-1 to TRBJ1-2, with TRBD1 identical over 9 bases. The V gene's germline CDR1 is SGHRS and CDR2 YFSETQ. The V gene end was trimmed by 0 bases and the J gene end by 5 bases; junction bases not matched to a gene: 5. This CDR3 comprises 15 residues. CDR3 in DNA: TGCGCCAGCAGCTTGGTGGGGACAGGGTATTATGGCTACACCTTC. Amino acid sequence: CASSLVGTGYYGYTF.

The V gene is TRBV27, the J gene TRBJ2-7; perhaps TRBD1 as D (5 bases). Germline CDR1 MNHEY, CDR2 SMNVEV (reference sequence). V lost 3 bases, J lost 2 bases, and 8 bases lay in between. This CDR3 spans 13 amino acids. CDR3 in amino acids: CASSFGAPYEQYF. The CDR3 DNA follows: TGTGCCAGCAGTTTTGGGGCACCCTACGAGCAGTACTTC.

The CDR3 sequence: CASSFSGSVGQETQYF. DNA for the CDR3: TGCGCCAGCAGCTTTAGCGGGAGTGTGGGTCAAGAGACCCAGTACTTC. The chain is built from TRBV5-1 and TRBJ2-5, with 9 positions matching TRBD2. After removal of 2 bases from V and 2 bases from J, the junction contained 7 bases not matched to a gene. Germline values: CDR1 SGHRS, CDR2 YFSETQ. This CDR3 is 16 amino acids long. The variable domain in full, completed from reference TRBV5-1 and TRBJ2-5, reads KAGVTQTPRYLIKTRGQQVTLSCSPISGHRSVSWYQQTPGQGLQFLFEYFSETQRNKGNFPGRFSGRQFSNSRSEMNVSTLELGDSALYLCASSFSGSVGQETQYFGPGTRLLVL.

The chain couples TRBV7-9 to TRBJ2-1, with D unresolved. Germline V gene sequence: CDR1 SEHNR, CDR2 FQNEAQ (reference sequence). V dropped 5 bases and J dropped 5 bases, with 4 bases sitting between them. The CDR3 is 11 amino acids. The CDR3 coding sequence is TGTGCCAGCAGCCGGGACAATGAGCAGTTCTTC. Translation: CASSRDNEQFF.

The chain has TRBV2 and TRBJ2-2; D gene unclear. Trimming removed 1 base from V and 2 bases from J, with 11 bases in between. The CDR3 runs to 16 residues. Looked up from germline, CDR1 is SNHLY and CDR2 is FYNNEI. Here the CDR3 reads CASSEGRAQNTGELFF. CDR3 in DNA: TGTGCCAGCAGTGAAGGCCGAGCGCAAAACACCGGGGAGCTGTTTTTT.

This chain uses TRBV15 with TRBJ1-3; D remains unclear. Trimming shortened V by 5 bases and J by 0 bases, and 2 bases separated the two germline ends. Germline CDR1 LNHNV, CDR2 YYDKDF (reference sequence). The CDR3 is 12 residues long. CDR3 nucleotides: TGTGCCACCAGCGGCTCTGGAAACACCATATATTTT. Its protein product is CATSGSGNTIYF.

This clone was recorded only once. The CDR3 region is CASSLAAGGIYYNEQFF. CDR3 nucleotide sequence: TGTGCCAGCAGCTTAGCAGCGGGAGGAATATACTACAATGAGCAGTTCTTC. This sequence joins TRBV7-8 and TRBJ2-1; 9 bases align to TRBD2. J lost 3 bases, V lost 0 bases, and 6 bases had no gene match. Germline-derived CDR1 and CDR2 are SGHVS and FQNEAQ. The CDR3 has 17 amino acids.

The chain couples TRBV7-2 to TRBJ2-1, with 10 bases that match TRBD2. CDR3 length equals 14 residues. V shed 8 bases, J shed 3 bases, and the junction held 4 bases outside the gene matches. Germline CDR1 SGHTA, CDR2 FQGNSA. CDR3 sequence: CASDVAGGYNEQFF. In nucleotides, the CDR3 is TGTGCCAGCGACGTAGCGGGAGGCTACAATGAGCAGTTCTTC.

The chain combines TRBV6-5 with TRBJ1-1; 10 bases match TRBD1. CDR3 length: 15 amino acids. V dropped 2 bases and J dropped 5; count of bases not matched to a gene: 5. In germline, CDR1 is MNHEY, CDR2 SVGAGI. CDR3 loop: CASSYGDRGRTEAFF. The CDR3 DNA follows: TGTGCCAGCAGTTACGGGGACAGGGGAAGAACTGAAGCTTTCTTT.

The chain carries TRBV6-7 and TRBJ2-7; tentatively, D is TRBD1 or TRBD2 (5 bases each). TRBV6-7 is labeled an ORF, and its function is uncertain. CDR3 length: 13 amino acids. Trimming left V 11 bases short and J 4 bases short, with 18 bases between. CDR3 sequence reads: CASSGTVTYEQYF. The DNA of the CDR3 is TGTGCCTCTTCAGGGACGGTAACGTACGAGCAGTACTTC.

CDR3 DNA sequence: TGCGCCAGCAGCCGATATAGTGTATCTCAAGAGACCCAGTACTTC. This codes for CASSRYSVSQETQYF. This sequence joins TRBV4-1 and TRBJ2-5, with D uncertain. Trimming pared 4 bases from V and 2 bases from J, leaving 14 bases between. Germline V lookup: CDR1 MGHRA, CDR2 YSYEKL. The CDR3 is 15 residues long.

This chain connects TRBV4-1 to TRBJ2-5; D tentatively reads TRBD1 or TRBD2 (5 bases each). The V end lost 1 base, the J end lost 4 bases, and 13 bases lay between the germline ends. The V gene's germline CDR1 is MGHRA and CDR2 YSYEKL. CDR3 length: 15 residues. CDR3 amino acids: CASSQGPGTLETQYF. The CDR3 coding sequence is TGCGCCAGCAGCCAAGGACCCGGGACGTTAGAGACCCAGTACTTC.